The 14 T cell receptor beta chains listed next were all sequenced from one sample in a study of blood T cells in healthy people across ages. The use of a sample-barcoded 5' primer and a J-beta primer mix characterized a second PCR of roughly 6 to 11 cycles. TCRdb used MiXCR to reprocess the 5' RACE reads, holding one entry per CDR3 protein. The sample consists of 650,000 to 1,000,000 distinct CDR3 sequences, under 40% of them appearing once. The sample consisted of blood. These receptors came from a man between 18 and 35 years old in good health.

The sample holds a few counts of this clonotype. The chain combines TRBV20-1 with TRBJ2-3; 9 positions agree with TRBD2. Germline V gene data show CDR1 as DFQATT and CDR2 as SNEGSKA (reference sequence). CDR3 length equals 16 residues. Trimming removed 7 bases from V and 5 bases from J; junction bases left unmatched: 16. The CDR3 DNA sequence: TGCAGTGTCTTTTGGAAAAAGCGGGGGGCCGAAGATACGCAGTATTTT. This sequence encodes CSVFWKKRGAEDTQYF.

The V gene is TRBV21-1, the J gene TRBJ1-1; TRBD1 is the table's D call and was not checked against the DNA. TRBV21-1 is noted as a pseudogene. The CDR3 extends over 22 amino acids. CDR3 residues: CASSPKHPRGVSWPRSTTEAFF. DNA for the CDR3: TGTGCCAGCAGCCCAAAGCACCCCAGGGGAGTCAGTTGGCCCCGGTCAACCACTGAAGCTTTCTTT.

This chain joins TRBV20-1 and TRBJ2-1; tentatively, D is TRBD2 (6 bases). This CDR3 comprises 15 residues. Per the germline V gene, CDR1 is DFQATT and CDR2 is SNEGSKA (reference sequence). V was pared by 2 bases and J by 2 bases, with 13 bases between. CDR3 protein: CSARLASTPYNEQFF. The CDR3 DNA follows: TGCAGTGCTAGACTAGCGTCGACGCCCTACAATGAGCAGTTCTTC.

Worth noting for this clonotype: A much more abundant neighbour one base away suggests this may be a read error. J is TRBJ2-7 and V is TRBV12-3 or TRBV12-4, with no clear D. The CDR3 loop spans 13 amino acids. Trimming took 5 bases from V and 10 from J, leaving 18 bases between them. The CDR3 here is CASSPSTDANQYF. For the CDR3, the DNA is TGTGCCAGCAGTCCCTCGACTGATGCTAATCAGTACTTC.

This clonotype was observed a handful of times. The chain employs TRBV4-1 and TRBJ2-3; D uncertain. This CDR3 contains 16 residues. V was clipped by 1 base and J by 6 bases, with 17 bases between them. The V gene's germline CDR1 is MGHRA and CDR2 YSYEKL. The CDR3 region is CASSQGSARFSDTQYF. Here the CDR3 DNA reads TGCGCCAGCAGCCAAGGGTCCGCGCGATTTAGCGATACGCAGTATTTT.

This clonotype showed up just a few times. This chain uses TRBV7-2 with TRBJ1-1; possible D gene TRBD1, 6 bases. CDR1 is SGHTA and CDR2 is FQGNSA in the germline V gene. The V gene lost 6 bases and the J gene lost 5 bases, with 13 bases spanning the gap. The CDR3 spans 13 residues. CDR3 coding DNA: TGTGCCAGCAGGGACAGTGGGAGGACTGAAGCTTTCTTT. Its translation is CASRDSGRTEAFF.

This clonotype was counted only a few times. The chain joins TRBV28 to TRBJ1-5, with D possibly being TRBD1 (6 bases). CDR1 and CDR2 (germline): MDHEN, SYDVKM. V dropped 10 bases and J dropped 0 bases, with 22 bases sitting between them. The CDR3 runs 17 residues. As DNA, the CDR3 is TGTGCCACCCAGACGGGGGCAGAGGACTATAGCAATCAGCCCCAGCATTTT. It codes for CATQTGAEDYSNQPQHF.

This clonotype was detected only once. The chain joins TRBV4-1 to TRBJ1-2; 9 bases match TRBD1. V shed 1 base, J shed 4 bases, and the junction held 4 bases outside the gene matches. This CDR3 has 15 amino acids. In germline, CDR1 is MGHRA, CDR2 YSYEKL. CDR3 residues: CASSQVQGAGYGYTF. In DNA, the CDR3 is TGCGCCAGCAGCCAAGTACAGGGGGCTGGCTATGGCTACACCTTC.

The J gene is TRBJ1-2, the V gene TRBV20-1; D ambiguous. The V end was cut by 6 bases, the J end by 3 bases, with 14 bases between. The CDR3 length is 13 residues. Per the germline V gene, CDR1 is DFQATT and CDR2 is SNEGSKA (reference sequence). The CDR3 coding sequence is TGCAGTGCGATAGTTAGGACCGACTATGGCTACACCTTC. It codes for CSAIVRTDYGYTF.

This chain connects TRBV4-3 to TRBJ2-2; TRBD1 is a possible D gene (5 bases). The CDR3 consists of 14 residues. CDR1 and CDR2 from the germline V gene are LGHNA and YSLEER. V was pared by 0 bases and J by 4 bases, with 6 bases between. CDR3 loop: CASSQDGATGELFF. The CDR3 coding sequence is TGCGCCAGCAGCCAAGATGGGGCCACCGGGGAGCTGTTTTTT.

Concerning this clonotype: At one end, the junction sequence differs from germline, possibly due to a read error. The genes are TRBV12-3 or TRBV12-4 and TRBJ2-1; the match to TRBD2 covers 13 bases. This CDR3 is built from 15 residues. The CDR3 DNA reads as TGTGCCGGCAGTTTGGTACTAGCGGGGGGGAATGAGCAGTTCTTC. It specifies CAGSLVLAGGNEQFF.

The chain links TRBV28 to TRBJ1-5; the D gene is possibly TRBD1 (5 bases). The CDR3 is 16 amino acids. CDR1 is MDHEN and CDR2 is SYDVKM in the germline V gene. Trimming stripped 4 bases from V and 6 bases from J, with 19 bases between. CDR3 region: CASSSRDGVGRQPQHF. DNA for the CDR3: TGTGCCAGCAGTTCCCGGGACGGCGTAGGTCGTCAGCCCCAGCATTTT.

The chain links TRBV2 to TRBJ1-2; the D is unclear. The germline gives CDR1 SNHLY, CDR2 FYNNEI. CDR3 size: 14 residues. The ends were cut back, 4 bases at V and 2 bases at J, with 11 bases in the middle. CDR3 amino acids: CASSVLEANYGYTF. CDR3 DNA sequence: TGTGCCAGCAGTGTTCTTGAGGCAAACTATGGCTACACCTTC.

This chain links TRBV20-1 with TRBJ1-4; 9 nucleotides agree with TRBD1. This CDR3 comprises 14 residues. V trimming: 4 bases; J trimming: 10 bases; junction bases outside the gene matches: 10. Germline CDR1 and CDR2: DFQATT and SNEGSKA (reference sequence). The CDR3 DNA reads TGCAGTGCTACCCCGGGACAGGGTTTTGGAAAACTGTTTTTT. As protein: CSATPGQGFGKLFF.